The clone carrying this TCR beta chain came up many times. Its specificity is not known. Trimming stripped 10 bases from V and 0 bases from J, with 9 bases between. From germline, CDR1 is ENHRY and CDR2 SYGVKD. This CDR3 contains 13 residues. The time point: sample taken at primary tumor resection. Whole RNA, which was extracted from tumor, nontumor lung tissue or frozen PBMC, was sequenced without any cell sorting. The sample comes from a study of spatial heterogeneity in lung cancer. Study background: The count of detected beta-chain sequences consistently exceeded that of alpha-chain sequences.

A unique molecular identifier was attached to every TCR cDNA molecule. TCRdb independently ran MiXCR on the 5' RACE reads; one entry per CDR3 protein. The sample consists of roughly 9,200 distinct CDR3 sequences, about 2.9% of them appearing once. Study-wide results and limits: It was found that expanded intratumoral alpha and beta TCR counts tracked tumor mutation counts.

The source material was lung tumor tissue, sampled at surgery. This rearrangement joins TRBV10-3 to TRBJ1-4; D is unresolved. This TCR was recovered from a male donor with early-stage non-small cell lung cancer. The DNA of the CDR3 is TGTGCCACCTCGGATGCAACTAATGAAAAACTGTTTTTT. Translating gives CATSDATNEKLFF.